The source of this TCR beta chain is a study of tumor-infiltrating lymphocytes in oesophageal squamous cell carcinoma. TCRdb reanalysed the PCR reads using MiXCR and keeps one entry per CDR3 protein. The repertoire holds fewer than 20,000 distinct CDR3 sequences, with 35% to 50% as singletons. The CDR3 is 15 residues long. The germline V and J ends were trimmed by 0 bases and 4 bases, with 11 bases remaining between them. CDR1 is SGHDT, CDR2 YYEEEE, per germline. This clonotype has a single count. The source of this sequence is a male donor with esophageal squamous cell carcinoma. This chain links TRBV5-6 with TRBJ1-3; D is perhaps TRBD1 (6 bases). The sequenced sample was esophageal tumor tissue. The CDR3 nucleotides read TGTGCCAGCAGCTTGGCCTGGGGGCCAGGAAACACCATATATTTT. As protein: CASSLAWGPGNTIYF.